This T cell receptor (beta chain) is from a study of blood T cells in healthy people across ages. General study points: Across the age range, TCR beta diversity per million T cells fell in a roughly linear way.

In germline, CDR1 is MNHEY, CDR2 SVGAGI. With 2 bases clipped from V and 2 bases from J, the junction kept 2 bases outside the gene matches. This CDR3 comprises 16 residues. This clonotype was detected ten times or more. Its antigen remains unidentified. A second PCR, run for about 6 to 11 cycles, used a sample-barcoded 5' primer plus a J-beta primer mix. Every single cDNA molecule received a tag from a template-switch adaptor with 12 random nucleotides. Via MiXCR, TCRdb re-called the 5' RACE reads, giving one row per CDR3 protein. The data hold 850,000 or so distinct CDR3 sequences, with more than 25% observed a single time.

Sequenced: blood. This TCR came from a woman older than 75 in good health. The chain has TRBV6-5 and TRBJ2-1, with 11 bases aligning to TRBD2. The CDR3 spells CASSYDSGGAYNEQFF. The CDR3 DNA reads as TGTGCCAGCAGTTACGATAGCGGGGGGGCCTACAATGAGCAGTTCTTC.